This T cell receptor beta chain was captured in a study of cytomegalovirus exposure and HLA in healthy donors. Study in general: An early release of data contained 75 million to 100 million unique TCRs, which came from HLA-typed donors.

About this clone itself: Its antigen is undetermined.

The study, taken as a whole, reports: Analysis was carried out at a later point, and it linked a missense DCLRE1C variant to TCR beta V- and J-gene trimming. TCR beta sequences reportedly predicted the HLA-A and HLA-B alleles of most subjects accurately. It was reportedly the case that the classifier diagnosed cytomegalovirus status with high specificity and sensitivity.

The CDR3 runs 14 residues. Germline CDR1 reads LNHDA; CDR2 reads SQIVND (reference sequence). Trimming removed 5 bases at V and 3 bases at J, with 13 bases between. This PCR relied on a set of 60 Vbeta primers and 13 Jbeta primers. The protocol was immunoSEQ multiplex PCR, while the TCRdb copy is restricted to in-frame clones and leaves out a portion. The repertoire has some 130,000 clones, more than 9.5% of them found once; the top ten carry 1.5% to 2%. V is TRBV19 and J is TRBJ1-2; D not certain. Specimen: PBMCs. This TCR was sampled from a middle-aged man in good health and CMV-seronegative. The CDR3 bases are TGTGCCAGTAGTGGTCAGGAAGGCGACTATGGCTACACCTTC. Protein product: CASSGQEGDYGYTF.